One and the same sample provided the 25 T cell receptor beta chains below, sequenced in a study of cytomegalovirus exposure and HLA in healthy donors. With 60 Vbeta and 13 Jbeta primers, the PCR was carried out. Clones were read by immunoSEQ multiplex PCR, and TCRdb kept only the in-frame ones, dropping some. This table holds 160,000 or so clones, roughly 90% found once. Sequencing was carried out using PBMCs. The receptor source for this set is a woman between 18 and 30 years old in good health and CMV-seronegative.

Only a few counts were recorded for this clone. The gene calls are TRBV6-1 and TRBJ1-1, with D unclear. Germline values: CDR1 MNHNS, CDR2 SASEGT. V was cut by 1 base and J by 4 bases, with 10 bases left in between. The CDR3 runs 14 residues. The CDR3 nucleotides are TGTGCCAGCAGTGAAGGGGCCTCTGGCACTGAAGCTTTCTTT. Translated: CASSEGASGTEAFF.

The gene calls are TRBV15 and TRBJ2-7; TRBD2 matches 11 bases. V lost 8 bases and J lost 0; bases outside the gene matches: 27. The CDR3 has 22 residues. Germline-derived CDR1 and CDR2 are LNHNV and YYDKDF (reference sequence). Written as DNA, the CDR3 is TGTGCCACCGAGGTAGCCAGTCTAGCGGGAGGACTCAGGGCTTCGAGCTCCTACGAGCAGTACTTC. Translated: CATEVASLAGGLRASSSYEQYF.

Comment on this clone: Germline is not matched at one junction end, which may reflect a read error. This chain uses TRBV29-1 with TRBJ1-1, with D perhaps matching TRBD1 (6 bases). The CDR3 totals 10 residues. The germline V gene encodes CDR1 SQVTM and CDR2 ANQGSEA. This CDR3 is CSVGDTEAFF. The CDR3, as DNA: TGCAGCGTTGGGGACACGGAAGCTTTCTTT.

CDR3 nucleotides: TGTGCCAGCAGCAGAGACAGGGGGCCCTACAATGAGCAGTTCTTC. Translating it yields CASSRDRGPYNEQFF. This chain connects TRBV7-9 to TRBJ2-1, with 10 bases matching TRBD1. Germline CDR1 SEHNR, CDR2 FQNEAQ (reference sequence). Unmatched junction bases numbered 3, after V lost 5 bases and J lost 2 bases. CDR3 length equals 15 residues. The complete variable domain, with remaining parts taken from reference TRBV7-9 and TRBJ2-1, reads DTGVSQNPRHKITKRGQNVTFRCDPISEHNRLYWYRQTLGQGPEFLTYFQNEAQLEKSRLLSDRFSAERPKGSFSTLEIQRTEQGDSAMYLCASSRDRGPYNEQFFGPGTRLTVL.

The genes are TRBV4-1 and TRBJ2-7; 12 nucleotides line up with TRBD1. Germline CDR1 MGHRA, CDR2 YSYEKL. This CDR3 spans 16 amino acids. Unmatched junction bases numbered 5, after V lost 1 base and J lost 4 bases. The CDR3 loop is CASSQGGGQGAYEQYF. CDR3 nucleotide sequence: TGCGCCAGCAGCCAAGGTGGGGGACAGGGGGCGTACGAGCAGTACTTC.

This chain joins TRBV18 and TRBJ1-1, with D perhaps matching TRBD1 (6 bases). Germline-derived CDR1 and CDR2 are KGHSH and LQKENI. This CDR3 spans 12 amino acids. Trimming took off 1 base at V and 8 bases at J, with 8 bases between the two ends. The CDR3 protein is CASSPRQGEAFF. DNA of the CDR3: TGTGCCAGCTCACCACGGCAGGGGGAAGCTTTCTTT.

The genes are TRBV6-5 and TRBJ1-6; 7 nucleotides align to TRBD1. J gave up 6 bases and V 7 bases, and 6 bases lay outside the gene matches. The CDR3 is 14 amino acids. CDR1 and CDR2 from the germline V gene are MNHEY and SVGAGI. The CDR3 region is CASTRQGLNSPLHF. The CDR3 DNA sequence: TGTGCCAGCACCAGACAGGGACTTAATTCACCCCTCCACTTT.

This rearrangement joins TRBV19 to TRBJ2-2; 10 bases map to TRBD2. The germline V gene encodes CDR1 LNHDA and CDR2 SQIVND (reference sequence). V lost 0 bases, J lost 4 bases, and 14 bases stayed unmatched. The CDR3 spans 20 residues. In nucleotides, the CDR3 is TGTGCCAGTAGTATAGATCCCCCCAAAGCGGGAGGGCTGACCACCGGGGAGCTGTTTTTT. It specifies CASSIDPPKAGGLTTGELFF.

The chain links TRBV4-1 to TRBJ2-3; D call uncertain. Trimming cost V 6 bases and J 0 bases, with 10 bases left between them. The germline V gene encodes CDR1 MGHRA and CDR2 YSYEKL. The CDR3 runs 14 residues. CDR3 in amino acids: CASRMASSTDTQYF. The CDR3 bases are TGCGCCAGCAGGATGGCATCTAGCACAGATACGCAGTATTTT.

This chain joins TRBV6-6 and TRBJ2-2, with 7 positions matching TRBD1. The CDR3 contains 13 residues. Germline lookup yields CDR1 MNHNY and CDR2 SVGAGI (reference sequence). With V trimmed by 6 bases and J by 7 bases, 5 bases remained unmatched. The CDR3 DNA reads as TGTGCCAGCAGCGTACAGGGGAACGGGGAGCTGTTTTTT. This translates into CASSVQGNGELFF.

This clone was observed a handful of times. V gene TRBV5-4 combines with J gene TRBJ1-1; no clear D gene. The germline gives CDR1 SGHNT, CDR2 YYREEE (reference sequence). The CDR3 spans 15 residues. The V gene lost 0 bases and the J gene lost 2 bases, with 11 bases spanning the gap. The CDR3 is CASSLASGENTEAFF. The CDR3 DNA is TGTGCCAGCAGCTTGGCTTCAGGTGAAAACACTGAAGCTTTCTTT.

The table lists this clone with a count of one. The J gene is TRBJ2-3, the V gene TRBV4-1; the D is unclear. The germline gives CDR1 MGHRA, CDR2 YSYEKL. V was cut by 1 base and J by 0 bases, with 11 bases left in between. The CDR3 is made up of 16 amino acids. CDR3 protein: CASSQVPTPSTDTQYF. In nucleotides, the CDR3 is TGCGCCAGCAGCCAAGTGCCCACTCCTAGCACAGATACGCAGTATTTT.

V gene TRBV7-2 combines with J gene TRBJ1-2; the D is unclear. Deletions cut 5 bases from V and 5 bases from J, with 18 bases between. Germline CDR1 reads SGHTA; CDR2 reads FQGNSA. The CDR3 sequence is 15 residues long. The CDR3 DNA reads TGTGCCAGCAGCAAAAAGGCGGGCCAAGAGTATGGCTACACCTTC. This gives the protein CASSKKAGQEYGYTF. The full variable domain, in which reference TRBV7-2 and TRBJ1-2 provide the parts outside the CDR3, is GAGVSQSPSNKVTEKGKDVELRCDPISGHTALYWYRQSLGQGLEFLIYFQGNSAPDKSGLPSDRFSAERTGGSVSTLTIQRTQQEDSAVYLCASSKKAGQEYGYTFGSGTRLTVV.

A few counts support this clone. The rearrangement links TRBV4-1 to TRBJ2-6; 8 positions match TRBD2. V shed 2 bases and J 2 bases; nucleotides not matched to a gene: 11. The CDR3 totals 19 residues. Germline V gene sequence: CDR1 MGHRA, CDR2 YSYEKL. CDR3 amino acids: CASSQKYPGLAAGANVLTF. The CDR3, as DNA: TGCGCCAGCAGCCAAAAATATCCCGGACTAGCAGCTGGGGCCAACGTCCTGACTTTC.

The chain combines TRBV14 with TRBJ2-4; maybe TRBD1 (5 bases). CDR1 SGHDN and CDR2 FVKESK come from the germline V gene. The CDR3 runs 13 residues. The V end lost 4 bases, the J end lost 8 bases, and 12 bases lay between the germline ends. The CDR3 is CASSPGLRDIQYF. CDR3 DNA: TGTGCCAGCAGCCCAGGGCTCCGAGACATTCAGTACTTC.

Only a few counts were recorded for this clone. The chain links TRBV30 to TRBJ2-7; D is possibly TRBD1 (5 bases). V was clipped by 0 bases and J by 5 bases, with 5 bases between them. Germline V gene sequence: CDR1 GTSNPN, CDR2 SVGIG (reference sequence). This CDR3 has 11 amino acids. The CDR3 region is CAWSVGDEQYF. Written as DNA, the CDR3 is TGTGCCTGGAGTGTAGGGGACGAGCAGTACTTC.

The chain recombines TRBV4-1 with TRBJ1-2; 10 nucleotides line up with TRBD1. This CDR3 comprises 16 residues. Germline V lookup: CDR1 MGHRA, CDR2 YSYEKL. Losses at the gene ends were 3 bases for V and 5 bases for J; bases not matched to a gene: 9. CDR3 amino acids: CASSHPGTGEGYGYTF. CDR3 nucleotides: TGCGCCAGCAGCCATCCCGGGACAGGGGAAGGTTATGGCTACACCTTC.

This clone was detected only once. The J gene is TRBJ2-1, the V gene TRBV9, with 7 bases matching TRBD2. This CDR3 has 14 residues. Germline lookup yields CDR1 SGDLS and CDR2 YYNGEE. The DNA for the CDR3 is TGTGGCGAAATATGGCGGGAGCTGAACAATGAGCAGTTCTTC. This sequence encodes CGEIWRELNNEQFF.

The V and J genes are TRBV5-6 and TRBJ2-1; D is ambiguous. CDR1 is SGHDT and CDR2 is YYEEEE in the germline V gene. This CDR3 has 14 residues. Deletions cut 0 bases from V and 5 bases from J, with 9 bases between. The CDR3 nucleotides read TGTGCCAGCAGCTTGGCGGGTTGGGACAATGAGCAGTTCTTC. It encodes CASSLAGWDNEQFF.

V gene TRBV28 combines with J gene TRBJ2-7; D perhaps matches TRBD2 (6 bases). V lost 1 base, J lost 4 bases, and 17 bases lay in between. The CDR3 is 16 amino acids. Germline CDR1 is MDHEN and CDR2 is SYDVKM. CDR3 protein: CASSLSGRDGGYEQYF. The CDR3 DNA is TGTGCCAGCAGTTTATCCGGACGGGACGGGGGTTACGAGCAGTACTTC.

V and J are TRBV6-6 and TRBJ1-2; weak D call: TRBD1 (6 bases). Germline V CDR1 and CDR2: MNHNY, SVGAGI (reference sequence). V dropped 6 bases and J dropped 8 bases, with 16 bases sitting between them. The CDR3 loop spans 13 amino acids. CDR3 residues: CASRAGTGNGYTF. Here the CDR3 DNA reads TGTGCCAGCAGGGCCGGTACAGGGAACGGCTACACCTTC.

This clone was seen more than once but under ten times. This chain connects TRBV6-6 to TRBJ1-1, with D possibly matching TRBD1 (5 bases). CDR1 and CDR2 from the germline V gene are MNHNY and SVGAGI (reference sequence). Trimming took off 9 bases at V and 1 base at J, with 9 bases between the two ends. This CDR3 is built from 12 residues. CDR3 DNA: TGTGCCAGTCACGACAGGAACACTGAAGCTTTCTTT. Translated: CASHDRNTEAFF.

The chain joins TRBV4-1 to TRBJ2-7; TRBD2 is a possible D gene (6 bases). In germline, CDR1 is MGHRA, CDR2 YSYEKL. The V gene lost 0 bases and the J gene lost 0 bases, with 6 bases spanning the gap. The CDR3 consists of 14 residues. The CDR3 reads CASSQEGGSYEQYF. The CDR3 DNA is TGCGCCAGCAGCCAAGAGGGGGGCTCCTACGAGCAGTACTTC.

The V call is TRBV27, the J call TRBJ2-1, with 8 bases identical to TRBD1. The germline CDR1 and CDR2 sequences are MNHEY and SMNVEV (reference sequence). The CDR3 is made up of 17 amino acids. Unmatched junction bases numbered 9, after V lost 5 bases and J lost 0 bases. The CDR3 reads CASSNPPTGDSYNEQFF. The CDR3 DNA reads TGTGCCAGCAGTAACCCCCCGACAGGGGACTCCTACAATGAGCAGTTCTTC.

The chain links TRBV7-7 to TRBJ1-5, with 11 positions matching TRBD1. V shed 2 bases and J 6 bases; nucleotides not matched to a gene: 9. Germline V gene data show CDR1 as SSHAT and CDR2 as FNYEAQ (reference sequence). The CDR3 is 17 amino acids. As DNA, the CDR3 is TGTGCCAGCAGCTTACGAATGGGACAGGGGGTCCCTCAGCCCCAGCATTTT. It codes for CASSLRMGQGVPQPQHF.